The 23 T cell receptor beta chains below were found in one sample sequenced in a study of response to subunit inactivated influenza vaccine. TCRdb re-called the RT-PCR reads with MiXCR, one entry per CDR3 protein. This repertoire shows over 450,000 distinct CDR3 sequences, 10% to 15% found once; its top ten account for approximately 14%. Sequencing used PBMCs from blood, obtained around seven weeks after vaccination. The receptors come from a man aged 45-65 years who received an inactivated influenza vaccine.

The V gene is TRBV7-2, the J gene TRBJ1-3, with 7 bases fitting TRBD1. The germline CDR1 and CDR2 sequences are SGHTA and FQGNSA. The CDR3 is 17 residues long. V trimming: 1 base; J trimming: 4 bases; junction bases outside the gene matches: 10. This CDR3 is CASSLGPPGGSGNTIYF. The CDR3 nucleotides read TGTGCCAGCAGCTTAGGACCCCCAGGGGGTTCCGGAAACACCATATATTTT. Together with reference TRBV7-2 and TRBJ1-3, the CDR3 gives the full variable domain: GAGVSQSPSNKVTEKGKDVELRCDPISGHTALYWYRQSLGQGLEFLIYFQGNSAPDKSGLPSDRFSAERTGGSVSTLTIQRTQQEDSAVYLCASSLGPPGGSGNTIYFGEGSWLTVV.

This clonotype has just a few counts. This CDR3 is CASRRPDRAGGYTF. The CDR3 DNA reads as TGTGCCAGCAGGAGACCGGACAGGGCGGGTGGCTACACCTTC. The J gene is TRBJ1-2, the V gene TRBV6-2 or TRBV6-3; 8 nucleotides line up with TRBD1. CDR1 and CDR2 (germline): MNHEY, SVGEGT. Losses at the gene ends were 6 bases for V and 7 bases for J; bases not matched to a gene: 10. CDR3 size: 14 residues.

This clonotype showed up many times. The chain carries TRBV2 and TRBJ2-1; unclear D gene. The CDR3 has 15 residues. The germline V gene encodes CDR1 SNHLY and CDR2 FYNNEI. V dropped 3 bases and J dropped 8 bases, with 17 bases sitting between them. CDR3: CASSDTAAASDEQFF. The CDR3 DNA reads TGTGCCAGCAGTGATACCGCAGCCGCGTCGGATGAGCAGTTCTTC.

The table lists this clonotype with a few counts. This chain joins TRBV15 and TRBJ1-4; TRBD1 matches 8 bases. Germline V CDR1 and CDR2: LNHNV, YYDKDF (reference sequence). Trimming removed 3 bases from V and 11 bases from J; junction bases left unmatched: 5. This CDR3 is built from 13 residues. Written as DNA, the CDR3 is TGTGCCACCAGCAGGGACAGGGCCAGGAAACTGTTTTTT. Amino acid sequence: CATSRDRARKLFF.

This clonotype was found a few times. This chain joins TRBV6-1 and TRBJ1-5; TRBD1 matches at 7 bases. This CDR3 is built from 13 residues. The V gene end was trimmed by 5 bases and the J gene end by 6 bases; junction bases not matched to a gene: 4. Germline V gene lookup returns CDR1 MNHNS and CDR2 SASEGT. Written as DNA, the CDR3 is TGTGCCAGCAGTCTTGGACAGGCTCAGCCCCAGCATTTT. It codes for CASSLGQAQPQHF.

Details on this clonotype: The CDR3 does not close with the conserved phenylalanine or tryptophan, likely indicating a read error. The genes are TRBV2 and TRBJ2-3; TRBD1 might be the D (6 bases). The CDR3 is 14 amino acids. Germline V CDR1 and CDR2: SNHLY, FYNNEI. The V gene lost 8 bases and the J gene lost 0 bases, with 12 bases spanning the gap. The CDR3 reads CASCVDSSTDTQYL. CDR3 coding DNA: TGTGCCAGCTGTGTGGACAGTAGCACAGATACGCAGTATCTT.

V and J are TRBV7-2 and TRBJ2-3, with TRBD2 matching 9 bases. Per germline, CDR1 SGHTA and CDR2 FQGNSA. The V gene end was trimmed by 8 bases and the J gene end by 2 bases; junction bases not matched to a gene: 5. The length of the CDR3 is 14 residues. As DNA, the CDR3 is TGTGCCAGCCTTAGCGGGAGTAACACAGATACGCAGTATTTT. It codes for CASLSGSNTDTQYF.

This clonotype was seen a few times. The chain joins TRBV7-8 to TRBJ2-7; the D gene is possibly TRBD2 (6 bases). The V gene lost 5 bases and the J gene lost 5 bases, with 25 bases spanning the gap. Looked up from germline, CDR1 is SGHVS and CDR2 is FQNEAQ. This CDR3 comprises 17 residues. The CDR3 is CASSTIPGLAPLHEQYF. CDR3 nucleotide sequence: TGTGCCAGCAGCACTATTCCGGGACTCGCTCCCCTCCACGAGCAGTACTTC.

This sequence joins TRBV5-1 and TRBJ1-5; unclear D gene. The CDR3 totals 13 residues. V lost 3 bases to trimming and J lost 6 bases, with 10 bases between them. The V gene's germline CDR1 is SGHRS and CDR2 YFSETQ. The CDR3 is CASSSSYGQPQHF. CDR3 coding DNA: TGCGCCAGCAGCTCATCCTATGGTCAGCCCCAGCATTTT.

The chain links TRBV12-3 or TRBV12-4 to TRBJ2-1; weak D call: TRBD2 (5 bases). The V end was cut by 1 base, the J end by 2 bases, with 9 bases between. There are 15 residues in the CDR3. The CDR3 bases are TGTGCCAGCAGTTTAGGTAGGGAGACCTACAATGAGCAGTTCTTC. Translated: CASSLGRETYNEQFF.

This clonotype turned up a few times. J is TRBJ2-7 and V is TRBV20-1; D is possibly TRBD1 or TRBD2 (6 bases each). The CDR3 totals 14 residues. V was clipped by 6 bases and J by 4 bases, with 19 bases between them. Germline V gives CDR1 DFQATT, CDR2 SNEGSKA (reference sequence). Here the CDR3 DNA reads TGCAGTGCCCCCCTTGCGGGACAACCTTACGAGCAGTACTTC. Translating gives CSAPLAGQPYEQYF.

CDR3 bases: TGTGCCAGCAGCCAAGATCCAGCGGAGCTGTTTTTT. Translation: CASSQDPAELFF. V usage is TRBV3-1 and J usage is TRBJ2-2, with D unresolved. In germline, CDR1 is LGHDT, CDR2 YNNKEL (reference sequence). The CDR3 contains 12 residues. V dropped 0 bases and J dropped 10 bases, with 6 bases sitting between them.

V is TRBV4-3 and J is TRBJ1-1, with D unresolved. V was pared by 1 base and J by 3 bases, with 12 bases between. Germline lookup yields CDR1 LGHNA and CDR2 YSLEER. The CDR3 runs to 15 residues. CDR3 in amino acids: CASSQARHSDTEAFF. In DNA form, the CDR3 reads TGCGCCAGCAGCCAAGCAAGACACAGCGACACTGAAGCTTTCTTT.

The genes are TRBV7-9 and TRBJ2-3, with 11 bases matching TRBD2. Germline lookup yields CDR1 SEHNR and CDR2 FQNEAQ (reference sequence). Unmatched junction bases numbered 3, after V lost 5 bases and J lost 2 bases. This CDR3 has 15 amino acids. The CDR3 DNA sequence: TGTGCCAGCAGCCAGACTAGCGGGAACACAGATACGCAGTATTTT. This translates into CASSQTSGNTDTQYF.

V and J are TRBV12-3 or TRBV12-4 and TRBJ2-3, with unresolved D. The CDR3 runs to 14 residues. V lost 3 bases and J 0 bases, leaving 7 bases between the germline ends. DNA of the CDR3: TGTGCCAGCAGTTTTTTGGCTAGCACAGATACGCAGTATTTT. Its protein is CASSFLASTDTQYF.

V and J are TRBV7-2 and TRBJ2-1; 11 bases match TRBD2. CDR3 length: 16 residues. Trimming cost V 2 bases and J 2 bases; bases outside gene matches: 2. CDR1 and CDR2 (germline): SGHTA, FQGNSA. The CDR3: CASSLTSGSTYNEQFF. The DNA of the CDR3 is TGTGCCAGCAGCTTAACTAGCGGGAGCACCTACAATGAGCAGTTCTTC.

This clonotype was picked up many times. This chain links TRBV4-2 with TRBJ2-2, with TRBD2 matching 13 bases. The CDR3 sequence is 20 residues long. V was pared by 0 bases and J by 4 bases, with 11 bases of the junction left unmatched. Per germline, CDR1 LGHNA and CDR2 YNFKEQ. DNA of the CDR3: TGTGCCAGCAGCCAAGAGGGAATGATTGGACTAGCGGGAGTCACCGGGGAGCTGTTTTTT. Its translation is CASSQEGMIGLAGVTGELFF.

This clonotype was counted many times. V gene TRBV29-1 combines with J gene TRBJ2-3, with 10 bases fitting TRBD2. J was trimmed by 10 bases and V by 1 base; bases with no gene match: 17. Germline-derived CDR1 and CDR2 are SQVTM and ANQGSEA. The CDR3 consists of 17 residues. The CDR3 spells CSVEGSGGAQDPFAQYF. Here the CDR3 DNA reads TGCAGCGTTGAAGGGAGCGGGGGGGCTCAGGACCCCTTTGCGCAGTATTTT.

This clonotype was counted at least ten times. This chain uses TRBV5-6 with TRBJ1-1; TRBD1 agrees at 7 bases. Germline V gives CDR1 SGHDT, CDR2 YYEEEE. Unmatched junction bases numbered 3, after V lost 3 bases and J lost 4 bases. This CDR3 spans 13 amino acids. The CDR3 region is CASSSRTGTEAFF. The CDR3 DNA is TGTGCCAGCAGCTCTAGGACAGGCACTGAAGCTTTCTTT.

There are a few counts of this clonotype. This sequence joins TRBV11-2 and TRBJ1-3; no firm D call. V lost 3 bases and J lost 0, with 9 bases in between. In germline, CDR1 is SGHAT, CDR2 FQNNGV. CDR3 size: 15 residues. The CDR3 bases are TGTGCCAGCAGCTTGTCCGAATTCTCTGGAAACACCATATATTTT. Its translation is CASSLSEFSGNTIYF.

This clonotype was seen a few times. The chain carries TRBV29-1 and TRBJ2-1; D gene uncertain. Trimming pared 4 bases from V and 1 base from J, leaving 17 bases between. CDR3 length equals 16 residues. Looked up from germline, CDR1 is SQVTM and CDR2 is ANQGSEA. The CDR3 spells CSVGFLVAASYNEQFF. CDR3 in DNA: TGCAGCGTTGGTTTCCTTGTCGCTGCGTCCTACAATGAGCAGTTCTTC.

The gene calls are TRBV7-9 and TRBJ2-3; TRBD2 matches at 14 bases. The CDR3 is 16 residues long. Germline-derived CDR1 and CDR2 are SEHNR and FQNEAQ (reference sequence). Trimming removed 5 bases from V and 4 bases from J; junction bases left unmatched: 5. The CDR3 DNA follows: TGTGCCAGCAGCACGACTAGCGGGGGGGTCTCAGATACGCAGTATTTT. Amino acids: CASSTTSGGVSDTQYF.

This chain connects TRBV6-5 to TRBJ2-1, with D unclear. V was trimmed by 0 bases and J by 6 bases, leaving 12 bases between them. Germline lookup yields CDR1 MNHEY and CDR2 SVGAGI. There are 15 residues in the CDR3. Here the CDR3 DNA reads TGTGCCAGCAGTTACTCGTCGTGGACCTTCAATGAGCAGTTCTTC. Residues: CASSYSSWTFNEQFF.